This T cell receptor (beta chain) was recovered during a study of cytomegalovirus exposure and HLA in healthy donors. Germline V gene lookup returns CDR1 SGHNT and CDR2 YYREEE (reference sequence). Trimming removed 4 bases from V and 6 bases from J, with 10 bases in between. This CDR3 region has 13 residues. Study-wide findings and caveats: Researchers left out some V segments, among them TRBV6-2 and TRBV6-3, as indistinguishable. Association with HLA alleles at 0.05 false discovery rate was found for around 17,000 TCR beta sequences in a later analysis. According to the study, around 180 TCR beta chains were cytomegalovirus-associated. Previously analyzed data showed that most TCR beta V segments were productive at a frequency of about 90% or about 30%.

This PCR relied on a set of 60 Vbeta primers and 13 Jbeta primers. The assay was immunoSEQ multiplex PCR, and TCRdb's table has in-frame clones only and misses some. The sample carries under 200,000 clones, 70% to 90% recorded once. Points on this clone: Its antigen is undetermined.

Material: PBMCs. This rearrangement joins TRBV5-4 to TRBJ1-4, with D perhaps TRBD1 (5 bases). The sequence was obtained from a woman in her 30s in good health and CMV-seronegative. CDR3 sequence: CASSGGVDEKLFF. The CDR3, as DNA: TGTGCCAGCAGCGGGGGGGTGGATGAAAAACTGTTTTTT.